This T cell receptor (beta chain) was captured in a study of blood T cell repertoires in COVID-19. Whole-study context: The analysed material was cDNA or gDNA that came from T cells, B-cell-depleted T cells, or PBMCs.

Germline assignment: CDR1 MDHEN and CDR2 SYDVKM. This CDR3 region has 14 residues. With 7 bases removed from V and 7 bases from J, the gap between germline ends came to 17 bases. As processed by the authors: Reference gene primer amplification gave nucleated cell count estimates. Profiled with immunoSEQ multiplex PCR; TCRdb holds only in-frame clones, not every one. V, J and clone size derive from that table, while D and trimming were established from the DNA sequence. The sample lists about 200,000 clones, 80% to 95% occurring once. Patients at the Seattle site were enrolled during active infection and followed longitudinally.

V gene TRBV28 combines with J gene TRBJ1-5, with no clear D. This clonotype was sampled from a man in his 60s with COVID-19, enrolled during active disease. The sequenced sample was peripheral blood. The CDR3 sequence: CASKDGSGGQPQHF. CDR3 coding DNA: TGTGCCAGCAAGGACGGCTCGGGAGGACAGCCCCAGCATTTT.